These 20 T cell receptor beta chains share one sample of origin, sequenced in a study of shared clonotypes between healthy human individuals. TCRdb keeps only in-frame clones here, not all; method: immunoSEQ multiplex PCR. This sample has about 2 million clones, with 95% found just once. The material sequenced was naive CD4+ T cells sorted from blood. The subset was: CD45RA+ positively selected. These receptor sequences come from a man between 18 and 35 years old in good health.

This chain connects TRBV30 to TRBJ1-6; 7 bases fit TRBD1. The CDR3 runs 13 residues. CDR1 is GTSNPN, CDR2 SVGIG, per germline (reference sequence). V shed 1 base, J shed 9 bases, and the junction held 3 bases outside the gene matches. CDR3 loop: CAWSGQGVSPLHF. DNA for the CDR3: TGTGCCTGGAGTGGTCAGGGGGTTTCACCCCTCCACTTT.

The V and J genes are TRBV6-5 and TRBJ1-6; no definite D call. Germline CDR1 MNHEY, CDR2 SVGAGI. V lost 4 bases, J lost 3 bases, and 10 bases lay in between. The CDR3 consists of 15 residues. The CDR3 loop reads CASSSSHYYNSPLHF. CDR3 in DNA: TGTGCCAGCAGTTCAAGCCACTACTATAATTCACCCCTCCACTTT.

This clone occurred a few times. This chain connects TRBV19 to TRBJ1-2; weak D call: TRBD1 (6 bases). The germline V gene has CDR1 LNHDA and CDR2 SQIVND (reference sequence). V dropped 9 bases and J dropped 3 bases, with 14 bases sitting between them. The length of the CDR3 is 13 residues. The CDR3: CASRGAGDYGYTF. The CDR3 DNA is TGTGCCAGCCGGGGGGCCGGTGACTATGGCTACACCTTC.

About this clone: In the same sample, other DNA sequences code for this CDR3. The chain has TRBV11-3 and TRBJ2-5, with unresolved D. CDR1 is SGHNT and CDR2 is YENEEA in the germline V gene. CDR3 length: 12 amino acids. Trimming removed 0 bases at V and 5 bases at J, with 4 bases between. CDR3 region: CASSLEGETQYF. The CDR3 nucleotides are TGTGCCAGCAGCTTAGAGGGGGAGACCCAGTACTTC.

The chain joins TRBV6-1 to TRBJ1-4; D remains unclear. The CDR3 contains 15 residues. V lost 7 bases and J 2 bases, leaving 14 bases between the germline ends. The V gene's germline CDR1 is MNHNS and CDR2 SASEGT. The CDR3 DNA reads TGTGCCAGCATCGCCAGGAGATGGACTAATGAAAAACTGTTTTTT. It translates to CASIARRWTNEKLFF.

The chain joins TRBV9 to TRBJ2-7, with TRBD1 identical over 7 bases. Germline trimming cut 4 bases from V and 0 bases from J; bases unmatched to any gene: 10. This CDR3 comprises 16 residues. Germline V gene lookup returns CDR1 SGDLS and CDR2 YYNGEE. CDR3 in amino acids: CASSPHEGAFSYEQYF. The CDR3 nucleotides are TGTGCCAGCAGCCCCCACGAGGGGGCTTTCTCCTACGAGCAGTACTTC.

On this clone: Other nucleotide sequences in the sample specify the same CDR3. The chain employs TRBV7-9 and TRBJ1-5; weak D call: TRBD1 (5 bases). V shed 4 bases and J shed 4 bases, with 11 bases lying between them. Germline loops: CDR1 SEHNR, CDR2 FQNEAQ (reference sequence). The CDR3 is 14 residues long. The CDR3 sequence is CASSSDRVNQPQHF. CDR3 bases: TGTGCCAGCAGCTCTGACAGAGTTAATCAGCCCCAGCATTTT.

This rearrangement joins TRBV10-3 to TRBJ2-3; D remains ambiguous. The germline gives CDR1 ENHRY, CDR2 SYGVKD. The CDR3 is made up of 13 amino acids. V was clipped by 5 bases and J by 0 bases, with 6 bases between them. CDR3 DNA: TGTGCCATCAGTTTCTCTAGCACAGATACGCAGTATTTT. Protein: CAISFSSTDTQYF.

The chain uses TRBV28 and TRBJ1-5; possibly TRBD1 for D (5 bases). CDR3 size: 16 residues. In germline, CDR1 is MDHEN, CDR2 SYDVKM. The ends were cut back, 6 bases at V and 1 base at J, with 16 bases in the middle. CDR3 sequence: CASRTPQRGSNQPQHF. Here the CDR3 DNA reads TGTGCCAGCAGGACCCCACAGAGGGGCAGCAATCAGCCCCAGCATTTT.

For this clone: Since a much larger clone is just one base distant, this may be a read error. CDR3 protein: CASKRNTEAFF. The CDR3 DNA is TGTGCCAGTAAGAGGAACACTGAAGCTTTCTTT. The chain combines TRBV19 with TRBJ1-1; D remains unclear. CDR3 size: 11 residues. Trimming pared 7 bases from V and 1 base from J, leaving 4 bases between. CDR1 is LNHDA, CDR2 SQIVND, per germline (reference sequence).

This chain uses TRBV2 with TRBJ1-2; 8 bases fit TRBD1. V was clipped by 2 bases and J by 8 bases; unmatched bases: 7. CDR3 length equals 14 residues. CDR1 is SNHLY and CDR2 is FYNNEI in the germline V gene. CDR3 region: CASSEWQGAKGYTF. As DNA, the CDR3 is TGTGCCAGCAGTGAATGGCAGGGGGCAAAGGGCTACACCTTC.

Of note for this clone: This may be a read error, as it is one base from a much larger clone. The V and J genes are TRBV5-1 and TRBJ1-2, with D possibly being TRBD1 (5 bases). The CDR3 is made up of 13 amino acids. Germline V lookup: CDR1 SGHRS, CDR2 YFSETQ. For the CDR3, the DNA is TGCGCCGGCAGCTATGGGGCAATGGAGGGCTACACCTTC. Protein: CAGSYGAMEGYTF.

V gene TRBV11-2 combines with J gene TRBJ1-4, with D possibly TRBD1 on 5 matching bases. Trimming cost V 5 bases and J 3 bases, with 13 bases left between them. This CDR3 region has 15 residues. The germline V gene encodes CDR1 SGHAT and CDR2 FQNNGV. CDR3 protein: CASSPNPGSNEKLFF. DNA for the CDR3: TGTGCCAGCAGCCCCAACCCAGGGTCTAATGAAAAACTGTTTTTT.

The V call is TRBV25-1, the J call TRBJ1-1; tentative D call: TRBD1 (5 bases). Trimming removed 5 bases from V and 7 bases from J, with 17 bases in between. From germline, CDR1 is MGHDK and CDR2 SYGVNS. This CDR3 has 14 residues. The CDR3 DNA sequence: TGTGCCAGCAGTCACTCCGGGGCAGGAGATGAAGCTTTCTTT. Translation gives CASSHSGAGDEAFF.

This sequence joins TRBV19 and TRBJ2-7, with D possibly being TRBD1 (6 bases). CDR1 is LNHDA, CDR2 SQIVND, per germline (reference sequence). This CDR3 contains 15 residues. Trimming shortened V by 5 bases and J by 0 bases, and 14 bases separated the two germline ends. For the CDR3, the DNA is TGTGCCAGTAGTGCGACAGGAAAGAACTCCTACGAGCAGTACTTC. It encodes CASSATGKNSYEQYF.

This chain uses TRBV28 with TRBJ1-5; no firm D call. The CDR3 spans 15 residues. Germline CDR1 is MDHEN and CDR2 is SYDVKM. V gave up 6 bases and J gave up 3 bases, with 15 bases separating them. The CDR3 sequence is CASSQMPGYNQPQHF. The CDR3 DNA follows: TGTGCCAGCAGCCAAATGCCCGGTTACAATCAGCCCCAGCATTTT.

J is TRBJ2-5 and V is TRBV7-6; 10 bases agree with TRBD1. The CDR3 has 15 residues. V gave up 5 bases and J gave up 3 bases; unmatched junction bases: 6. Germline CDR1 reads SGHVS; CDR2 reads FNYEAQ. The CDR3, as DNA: TGTGCCAGCAGCCGAAGGACAGGGGGGGAAGAGACCCAGTACTTC. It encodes CASSRRTGGEETQYF.

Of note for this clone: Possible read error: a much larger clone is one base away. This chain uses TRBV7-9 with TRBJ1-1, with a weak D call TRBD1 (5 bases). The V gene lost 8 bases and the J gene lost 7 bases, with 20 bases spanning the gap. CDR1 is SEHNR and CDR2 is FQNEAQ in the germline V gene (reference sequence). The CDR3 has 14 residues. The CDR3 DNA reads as TGTGCCAGCTCCGAGACGGGGCACGGAGGTGAAGCTTTCTTT. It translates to CASSETGHGGEAFF. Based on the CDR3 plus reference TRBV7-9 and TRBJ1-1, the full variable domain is DTGVSQNPRHKITKRGQNVTFRCDPISEHNRLYWYRQTLGQGPEFLTYFQNEAQLEKSRLLSDRFSAERPKGSFSTLEIQRTEQGDSAMYLCASSETGHGGEAFFGQGTRLTVV.

CDR3 DNA: TGCGCCAGCAGCGCAACGACAGGGGGCTTCGAGCAGTACTTC. Protein: CASSATTGGFEQYF. V and J are TRBV5-1 and TRBJ2-7; 10 bases agree with TRBD1. The V gene's germline CDR1 is SGHRS and CDR2 YFSETQ. The CDR3 consists of 14 residues. Trimming at V came to 4 bases and at J to 6 bases, leaving 7 bases not matched to a gene.

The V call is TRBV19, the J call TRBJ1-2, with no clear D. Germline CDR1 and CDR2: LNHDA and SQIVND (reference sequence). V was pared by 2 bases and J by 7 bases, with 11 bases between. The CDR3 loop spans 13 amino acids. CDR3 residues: CASSITPIGGYTF. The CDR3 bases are TGTGCCAGTAGTATAACGCCTATCGGTGGCTACACCTTC.